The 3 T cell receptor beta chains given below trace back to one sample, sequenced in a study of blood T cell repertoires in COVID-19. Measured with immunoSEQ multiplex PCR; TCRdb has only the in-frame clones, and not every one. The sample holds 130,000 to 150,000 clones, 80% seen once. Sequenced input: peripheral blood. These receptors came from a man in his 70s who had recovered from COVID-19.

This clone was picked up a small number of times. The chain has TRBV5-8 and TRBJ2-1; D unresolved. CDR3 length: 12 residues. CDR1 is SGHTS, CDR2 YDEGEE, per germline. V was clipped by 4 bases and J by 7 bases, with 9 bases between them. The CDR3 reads CASSRSGNEQFF. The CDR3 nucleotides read TGTGCCAGCAGCAGGAGTGGGAATGAGCAGTTCTTC.

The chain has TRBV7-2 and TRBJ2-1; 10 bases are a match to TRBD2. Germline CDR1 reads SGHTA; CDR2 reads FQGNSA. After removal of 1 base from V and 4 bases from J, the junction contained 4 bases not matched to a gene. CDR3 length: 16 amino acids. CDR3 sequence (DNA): TGTGCCAGCAGCTTAGAAGGACTAGCGGAGTACAATGAGCAGTTCTTC. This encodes CASSLEGLAEYNEQFF.

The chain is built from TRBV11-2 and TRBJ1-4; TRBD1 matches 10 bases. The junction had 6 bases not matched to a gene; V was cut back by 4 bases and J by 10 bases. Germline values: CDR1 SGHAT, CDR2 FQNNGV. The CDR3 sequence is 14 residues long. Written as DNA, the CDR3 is TGTGCCAGCAGCTCGACAGGGGGCTTGGGAAAACTGTTTTTT. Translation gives CASSSTGGLGKLFF. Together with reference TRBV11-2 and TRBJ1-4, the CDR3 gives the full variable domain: EAGVAQSPRYKIIEKRQSVAFWCNPISGHATLYWYQQILGQGPKLLIQFQNNGVVDDSQLPKDRFSAERLKGVDSTLKIQPAKLEDSAVYLCASSSTGGLGKLFFGSGTQLSVL.